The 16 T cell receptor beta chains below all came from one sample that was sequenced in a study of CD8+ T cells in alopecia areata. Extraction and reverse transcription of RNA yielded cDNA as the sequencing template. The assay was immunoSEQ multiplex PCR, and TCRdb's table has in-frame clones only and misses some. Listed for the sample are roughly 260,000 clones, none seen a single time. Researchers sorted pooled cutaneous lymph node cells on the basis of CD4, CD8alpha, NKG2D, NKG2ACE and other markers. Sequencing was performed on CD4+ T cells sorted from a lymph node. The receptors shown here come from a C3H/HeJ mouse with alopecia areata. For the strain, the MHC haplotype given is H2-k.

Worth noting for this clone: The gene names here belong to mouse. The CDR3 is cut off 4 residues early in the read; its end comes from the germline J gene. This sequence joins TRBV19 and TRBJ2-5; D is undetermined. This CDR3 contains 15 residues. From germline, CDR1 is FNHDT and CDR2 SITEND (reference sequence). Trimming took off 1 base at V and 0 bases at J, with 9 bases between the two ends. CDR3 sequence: CASSIQRLNQDTQYF. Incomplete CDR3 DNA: TGTGCCAGCAGTATACAGCGGCTTAACCAAGAC.

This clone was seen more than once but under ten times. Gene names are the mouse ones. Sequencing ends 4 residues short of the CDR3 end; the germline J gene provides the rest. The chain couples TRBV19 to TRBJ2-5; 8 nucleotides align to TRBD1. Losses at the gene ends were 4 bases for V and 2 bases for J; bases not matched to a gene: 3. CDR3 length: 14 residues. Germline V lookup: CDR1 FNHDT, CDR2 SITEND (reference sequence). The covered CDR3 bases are TGTGCCAGCAGTTCGGGACAGGTCCAAGAC. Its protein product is CASSSGQVQD. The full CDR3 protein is CASSSGQVQDTQYF.

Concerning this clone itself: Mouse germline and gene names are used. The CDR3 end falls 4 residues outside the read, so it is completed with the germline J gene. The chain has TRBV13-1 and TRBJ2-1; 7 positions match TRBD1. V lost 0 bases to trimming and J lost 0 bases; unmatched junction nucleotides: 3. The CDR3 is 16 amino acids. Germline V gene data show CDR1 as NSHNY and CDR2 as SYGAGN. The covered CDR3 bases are TGTGCCAGCAGTGATGTGGGGACAGATAACTATGCT. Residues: CASSDVGTDNYA. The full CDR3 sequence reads CASSDVGTDNYAEQFF.

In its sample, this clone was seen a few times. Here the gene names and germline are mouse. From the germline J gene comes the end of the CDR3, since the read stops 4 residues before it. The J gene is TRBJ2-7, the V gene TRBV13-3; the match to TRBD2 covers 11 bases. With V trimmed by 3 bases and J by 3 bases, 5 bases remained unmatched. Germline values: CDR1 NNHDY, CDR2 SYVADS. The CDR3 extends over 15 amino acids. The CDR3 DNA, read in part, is TGTGCCAGCAGTGCCCGGGACTGGGGGCACTAT. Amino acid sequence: CASSARDWGHY. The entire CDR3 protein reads CASSARDWGHYEQYF.

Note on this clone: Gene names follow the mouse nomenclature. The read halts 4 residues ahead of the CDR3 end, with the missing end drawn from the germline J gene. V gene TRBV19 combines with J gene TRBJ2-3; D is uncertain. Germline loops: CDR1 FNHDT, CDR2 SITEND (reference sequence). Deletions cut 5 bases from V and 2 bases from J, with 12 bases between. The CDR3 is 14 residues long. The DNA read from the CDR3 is TGTGCCAGCAGAAACTCCCGAGTTGCAGAA. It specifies CASRNSRVAE. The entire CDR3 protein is CASRNSRVAETLYF.

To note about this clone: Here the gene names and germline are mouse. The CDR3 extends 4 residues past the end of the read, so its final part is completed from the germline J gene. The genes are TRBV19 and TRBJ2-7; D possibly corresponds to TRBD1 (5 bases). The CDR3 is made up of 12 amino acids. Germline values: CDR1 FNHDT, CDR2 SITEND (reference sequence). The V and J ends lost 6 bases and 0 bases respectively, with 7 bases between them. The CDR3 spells CASIDSSYEQYF. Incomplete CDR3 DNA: TGTGCCAGCATAGACAGCTCCTAT.

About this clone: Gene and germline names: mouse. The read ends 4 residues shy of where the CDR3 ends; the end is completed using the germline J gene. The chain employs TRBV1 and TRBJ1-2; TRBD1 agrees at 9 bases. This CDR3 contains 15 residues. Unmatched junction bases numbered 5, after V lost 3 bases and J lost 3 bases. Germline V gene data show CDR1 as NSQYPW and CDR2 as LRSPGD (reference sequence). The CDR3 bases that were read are TGCACCTGCAGTGCGAACAGGGGGCGGGACTCC. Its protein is CTCSANRGRDS. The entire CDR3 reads CTCSANRGRDSDYTF. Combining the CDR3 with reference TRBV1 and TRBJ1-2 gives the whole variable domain VTLLEQNPRWRLVPRGQAVNLRCILKNSQYPWMSWYQQDLQKQLQWLFTLRSPGDKEVKSLPGADYLATRVTDTELRLQVANMSQGRTLYCTCSANRGRDSDYTFGSGTRLLVI.

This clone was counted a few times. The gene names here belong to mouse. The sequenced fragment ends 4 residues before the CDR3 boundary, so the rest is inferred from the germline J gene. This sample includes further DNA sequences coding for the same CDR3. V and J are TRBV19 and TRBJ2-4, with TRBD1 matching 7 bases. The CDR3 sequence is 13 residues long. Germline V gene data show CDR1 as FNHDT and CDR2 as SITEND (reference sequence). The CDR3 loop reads CASSRDRKNTLYF. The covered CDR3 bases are TGTGCCAGCAGTCGGGACAGAAAAAAC.

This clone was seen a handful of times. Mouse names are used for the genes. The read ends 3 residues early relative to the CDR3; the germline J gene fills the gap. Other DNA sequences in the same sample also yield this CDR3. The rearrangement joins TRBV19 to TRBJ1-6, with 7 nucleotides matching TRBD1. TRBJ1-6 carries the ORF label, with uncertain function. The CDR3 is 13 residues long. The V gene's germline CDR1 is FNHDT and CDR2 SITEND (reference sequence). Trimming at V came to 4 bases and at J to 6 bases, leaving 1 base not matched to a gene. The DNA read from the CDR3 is TGTGCCAGCAGTCGGGACAGTAATTCGCCC. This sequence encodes CASSRDSNSP. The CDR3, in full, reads CASSRDSNSPLYF.

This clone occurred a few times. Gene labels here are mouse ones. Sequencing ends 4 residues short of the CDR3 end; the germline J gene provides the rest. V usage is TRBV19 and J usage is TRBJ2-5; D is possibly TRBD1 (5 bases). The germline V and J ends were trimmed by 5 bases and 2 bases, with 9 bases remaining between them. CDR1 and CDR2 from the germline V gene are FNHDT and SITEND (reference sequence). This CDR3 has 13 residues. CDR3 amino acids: CASRTAIQDTQYF. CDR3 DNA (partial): TGTGCCAGCAGGACAGCGATCCAAGAC.

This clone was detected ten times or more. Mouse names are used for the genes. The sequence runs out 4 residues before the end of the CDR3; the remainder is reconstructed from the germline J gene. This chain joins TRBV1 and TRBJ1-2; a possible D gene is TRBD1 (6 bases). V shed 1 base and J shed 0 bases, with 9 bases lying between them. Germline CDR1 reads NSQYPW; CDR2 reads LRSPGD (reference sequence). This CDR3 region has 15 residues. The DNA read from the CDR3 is TGCACCTGCAGTGCAGCAGGGGCTCCAAACTCC. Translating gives CTCSAAGAPNS. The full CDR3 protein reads CTCSAAGAPNSDYTF.

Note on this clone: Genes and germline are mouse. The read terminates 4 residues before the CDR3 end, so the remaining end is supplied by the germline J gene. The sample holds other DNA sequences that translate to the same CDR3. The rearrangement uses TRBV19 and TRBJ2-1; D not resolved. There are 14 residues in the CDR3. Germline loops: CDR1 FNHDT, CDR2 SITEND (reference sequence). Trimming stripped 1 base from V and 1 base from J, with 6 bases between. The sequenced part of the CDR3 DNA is TGTGCCAGCAGTATAAGCCAGAACTATGCT. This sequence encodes CASSISQNYA. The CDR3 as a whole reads CASSISQNYAEQFF.

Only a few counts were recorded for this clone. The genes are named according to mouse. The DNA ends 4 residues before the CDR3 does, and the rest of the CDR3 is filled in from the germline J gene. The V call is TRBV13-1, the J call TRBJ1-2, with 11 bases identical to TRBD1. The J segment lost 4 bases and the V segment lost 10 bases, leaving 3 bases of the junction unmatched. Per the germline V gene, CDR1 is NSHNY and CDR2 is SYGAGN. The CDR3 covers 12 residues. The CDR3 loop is CAAGTGGSDYTF. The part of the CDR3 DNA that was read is TGTGCCGCCGGGACAGGGGGCTCC.

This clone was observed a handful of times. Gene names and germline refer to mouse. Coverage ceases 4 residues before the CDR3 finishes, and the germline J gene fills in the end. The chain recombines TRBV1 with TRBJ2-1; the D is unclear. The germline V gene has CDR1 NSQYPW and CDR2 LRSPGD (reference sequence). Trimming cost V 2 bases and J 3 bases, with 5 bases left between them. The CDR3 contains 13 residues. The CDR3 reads CTCSATVYAEQFF. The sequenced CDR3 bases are TGCACCTGCAGTGCAACTGTCTATGCT.

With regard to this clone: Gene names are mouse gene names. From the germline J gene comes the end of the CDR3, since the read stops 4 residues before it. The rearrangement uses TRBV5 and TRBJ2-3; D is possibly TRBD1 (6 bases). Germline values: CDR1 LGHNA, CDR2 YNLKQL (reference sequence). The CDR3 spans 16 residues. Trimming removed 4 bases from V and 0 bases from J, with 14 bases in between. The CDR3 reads CASSPHRDTSAETLYF. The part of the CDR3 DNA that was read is TGTGCCAGCAGCCCCCACCGGGACACTAGTGCAGAA.

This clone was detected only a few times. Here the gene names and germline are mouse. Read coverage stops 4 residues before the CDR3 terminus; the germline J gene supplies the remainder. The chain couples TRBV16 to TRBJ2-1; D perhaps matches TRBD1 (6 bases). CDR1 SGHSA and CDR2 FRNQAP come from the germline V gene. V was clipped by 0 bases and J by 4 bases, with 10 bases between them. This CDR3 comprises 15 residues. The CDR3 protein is CASSLDTDRYAEQFF. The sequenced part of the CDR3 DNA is TGTGCAAGCAGCTTAGATACGGACAGATATGCT. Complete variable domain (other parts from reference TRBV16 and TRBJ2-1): NAGVIQTPRHKVTGKGQEATLWCEPISGHSAVFWYRQTIVQGLEFLTYFRNQAPIDDSGMPKERFSAQMPNQSHSTLKIQSTQPQDSAVYLCASSLDTDRYAEQFFGPGTRLTVL.